This entry is about one TCR beta chain. What it recognizes is unknown. The germline V gene encodes CDR1 GTSNPN and CDR2 SVGIG (reference sequence). The germline V and J ends were trimmed by 1 base and 1 base, with 5 bases remaining between them. The CDR3 extends over 13 amino acids. This record comes from a study of Graves' ophthalmopathy and Graves' hyperthyroidism. Study context: Calling hyperthyroidism stable required that no ophthalmopathy show up within 18 months of follow-up. Findings and limits, study-wide: With 60% to 71% sensitivity and about 72% specificity, the model predicted ophthalmopathy progression.

Beta-chain TCR CDR3 regions were amplified from RNA transcripts. An initial RT-PCR round employing HTBI primers preceded a second-round multiplex PCR. TCRdb analysed the multiplex PCR reads with MiXCR anew, one entry per CDR3 protein. The sample consists of 900,000 to 1,200,000 distinct CDR3 sequences, about 35% of them appearing once. Other autoimmune disease, uncontrolled infection, pregnancy and lactation led to exclusion. Clinical symptoms and serum thyroxine were used for diagnosis; TRAb, thyroid ultrasound and orbital computed tomography were also relied on. The sequenced sample consisted of peripheral blood or thyroid tissue (not recorded which). This TCR came from an adult man with Graves' hyperthyroidism. V usage is TRBV30 and J usage is TRBJ1-5; D may be TRBD1 (5 bases). CDR3 coding DNA: TGTGCCTGGAGTGGACAGAGCAATCAGCCCCAGCATTTT. It yields the protein CAWSGQSNQPQHF.